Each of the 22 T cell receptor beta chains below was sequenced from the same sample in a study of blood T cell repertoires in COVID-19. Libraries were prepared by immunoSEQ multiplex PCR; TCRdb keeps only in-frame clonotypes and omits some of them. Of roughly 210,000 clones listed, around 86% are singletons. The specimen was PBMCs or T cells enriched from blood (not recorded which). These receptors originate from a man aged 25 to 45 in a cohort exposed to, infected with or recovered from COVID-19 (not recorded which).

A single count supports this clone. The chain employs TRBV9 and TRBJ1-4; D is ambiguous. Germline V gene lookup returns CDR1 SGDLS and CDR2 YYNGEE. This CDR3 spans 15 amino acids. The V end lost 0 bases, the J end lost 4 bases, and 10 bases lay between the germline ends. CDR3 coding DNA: TGTGCCAGCAGCGTAGGAATAGGCGGTAATGAAAAACTGTTTTTT. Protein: CASSVGIGGNEKLFF.

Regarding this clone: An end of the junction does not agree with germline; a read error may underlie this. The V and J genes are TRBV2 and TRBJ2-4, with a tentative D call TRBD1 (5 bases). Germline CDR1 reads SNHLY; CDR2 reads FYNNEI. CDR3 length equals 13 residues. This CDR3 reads CACRVFHGNIQYF. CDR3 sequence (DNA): TGTGCCTGCAGGGTCTTCCACGGAAACATTCAGTACTTC.

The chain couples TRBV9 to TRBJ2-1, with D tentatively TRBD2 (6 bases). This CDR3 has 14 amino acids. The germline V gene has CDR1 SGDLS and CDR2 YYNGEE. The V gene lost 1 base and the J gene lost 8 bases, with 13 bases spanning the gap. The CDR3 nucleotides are TGTGCCAGCAGCGTACGGGACTCCGAGGATGAGCAGTTCTTC. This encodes CASSVRDSEDEQFF. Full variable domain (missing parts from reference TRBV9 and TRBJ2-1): DSGVTQTPKHLITATGQRVTLRCSPRSGDLSVYWYQQSLDQGLQFLIQYYNGEERAKGNILERFSAQQFPDLHSELNLSSLELGDSALYFCASSVRDSEDEQFFGPGTRLTVL.

CDR3 coding DNA: TGTGCCAGCAGTCCCGGGACTTCCTACAATGAGCAGTTCTTC. Its protein is CASSPGTSYNEQFF. The chain recombines TRBV5-4 with TRBJ2-1, with a possible D match to TRBD2 (6 bases). The CDR3 is made up of 14 amino acids. The germline gives CDR1 SGHNT, CDR2 YYREEE (reference sequence). Trimming pared 5 bases from V and 1 base from J, leaving 10 bases between.

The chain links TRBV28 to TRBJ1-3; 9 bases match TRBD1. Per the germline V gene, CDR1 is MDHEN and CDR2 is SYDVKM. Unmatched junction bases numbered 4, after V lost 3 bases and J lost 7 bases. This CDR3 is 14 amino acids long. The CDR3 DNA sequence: TGTGCCAGCAGTTTCACAGACAGGGGGAACACCATATATTTT. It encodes CASSFTDRGNTIYF. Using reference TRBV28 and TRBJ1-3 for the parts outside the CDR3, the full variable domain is DVKVTQSSRYLVKRTGEKVFLECVQDMDHENMFWYRQDPGLGLRLIYFSYDVKMKEKGDIPEGYSVSREKKERFSLILESASTNQTSMYLCASSFTDRGNTIYFGEGSWLTVV.

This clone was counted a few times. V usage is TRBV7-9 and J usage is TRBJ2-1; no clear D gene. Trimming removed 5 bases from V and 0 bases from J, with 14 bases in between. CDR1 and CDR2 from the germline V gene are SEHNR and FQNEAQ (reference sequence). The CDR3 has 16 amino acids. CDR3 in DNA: TGTGCCAGCAGCGCCCTATCCGTAAGCTCCTACAATGAGCAGTTCTTC. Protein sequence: CASSALSVSSYNEQFF.

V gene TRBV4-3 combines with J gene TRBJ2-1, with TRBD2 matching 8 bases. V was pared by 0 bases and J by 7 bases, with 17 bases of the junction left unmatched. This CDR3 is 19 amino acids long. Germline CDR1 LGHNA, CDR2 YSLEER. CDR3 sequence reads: CASSQDLSGGTRGSNEQFF. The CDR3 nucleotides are TGCGCCAGCAGCCAAGATCTGTCGGGAGGGACTAGGGGATCAAATGAGCAGTTCTTC.

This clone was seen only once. Written as DNA, the CDR3 is TGTGCCAGTAGTATAGGGCAGGGAAGCGTCTATGGCTACACCTTC. Amino acids: CASSIGQGSVYGYTF. V is TRBV19 and J is TRBJ1-2; D may be TRBD1 (5 bases). The CDR3 runs to 15 residues. V was cut by 1 base and J by 4 bases, with 13 bases left in between. Germline assignment: CDR1 LNHDA and CDR2 SQIVND (reference sequence).

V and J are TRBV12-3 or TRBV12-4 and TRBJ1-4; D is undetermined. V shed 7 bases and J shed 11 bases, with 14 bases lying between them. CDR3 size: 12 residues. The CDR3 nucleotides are TGTGCCAGCATCCCGGACGGAGGCAAACTGTTTTTT. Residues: CASIPDGGKLFF.

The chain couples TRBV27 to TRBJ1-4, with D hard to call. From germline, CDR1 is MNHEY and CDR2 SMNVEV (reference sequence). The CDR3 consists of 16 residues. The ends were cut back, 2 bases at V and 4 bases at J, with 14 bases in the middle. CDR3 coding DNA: TGTGCCAGCAGTTTAGGCGGTGGCAGCCGTAATGAAAAACTGTTTTTT. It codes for CASSLGGGSRNEKLFF.

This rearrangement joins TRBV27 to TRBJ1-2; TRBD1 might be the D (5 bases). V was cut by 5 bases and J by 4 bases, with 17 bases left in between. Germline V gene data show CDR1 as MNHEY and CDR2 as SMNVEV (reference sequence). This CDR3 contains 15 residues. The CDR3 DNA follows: TGTGCCAGCAGTCTTGAACCGGGACTGATCTATGGCTACACCTTC. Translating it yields CASSLEPGLIYGYTF.

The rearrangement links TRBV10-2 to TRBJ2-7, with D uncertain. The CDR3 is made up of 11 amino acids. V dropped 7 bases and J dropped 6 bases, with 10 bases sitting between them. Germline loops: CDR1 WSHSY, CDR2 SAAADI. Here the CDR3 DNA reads TGCGCCAGCACCCGAGGAAGCGAGCAGTACTTC. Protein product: CASTRGSEQYF.

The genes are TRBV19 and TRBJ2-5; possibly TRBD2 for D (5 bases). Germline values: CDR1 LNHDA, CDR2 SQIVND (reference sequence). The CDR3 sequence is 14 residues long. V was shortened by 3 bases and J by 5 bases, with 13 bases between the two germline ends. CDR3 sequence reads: CASSMSGVGETQYF. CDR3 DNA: TGTGCCAGTAGTATGTCCGGGGTTGGGGAGACCCAGTACTTC.

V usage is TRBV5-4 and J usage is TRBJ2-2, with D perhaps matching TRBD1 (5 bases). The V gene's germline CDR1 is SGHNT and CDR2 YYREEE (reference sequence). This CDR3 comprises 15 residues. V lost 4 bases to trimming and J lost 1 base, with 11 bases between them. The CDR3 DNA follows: TGTGCCAGCAGCCCAAAGACAGTGAACACCGGGGAGCTGTTTTTT. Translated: CASSPKTVNTGELFF.

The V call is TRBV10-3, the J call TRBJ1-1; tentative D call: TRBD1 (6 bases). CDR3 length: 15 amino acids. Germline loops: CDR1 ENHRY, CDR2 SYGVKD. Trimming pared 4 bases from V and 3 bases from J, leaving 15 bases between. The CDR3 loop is CAISAGQGGDTEAFF. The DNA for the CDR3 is TGTGCCATCAGTGCCGGGCAAGGGGGGGACACTGAAGCTTTCTTT.

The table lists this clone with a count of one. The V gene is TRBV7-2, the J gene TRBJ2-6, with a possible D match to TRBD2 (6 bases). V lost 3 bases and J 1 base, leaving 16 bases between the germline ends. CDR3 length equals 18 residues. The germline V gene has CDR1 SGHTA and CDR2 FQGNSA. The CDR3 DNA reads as TGTGCCAGCAGCTTCATACCCCCTAGCGCGTCTGGGGCCAACGTCCTGACTTTC. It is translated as CASSFIPPSASGANVLTF.

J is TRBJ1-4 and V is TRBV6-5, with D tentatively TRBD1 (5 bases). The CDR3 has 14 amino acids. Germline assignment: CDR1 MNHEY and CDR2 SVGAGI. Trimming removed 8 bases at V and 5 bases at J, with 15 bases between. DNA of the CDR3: TGTGCCAGCTCGGGGTTCGGGGGGAATGAAAAACTGTTTTTT. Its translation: CASSGFGGNEKLFF.

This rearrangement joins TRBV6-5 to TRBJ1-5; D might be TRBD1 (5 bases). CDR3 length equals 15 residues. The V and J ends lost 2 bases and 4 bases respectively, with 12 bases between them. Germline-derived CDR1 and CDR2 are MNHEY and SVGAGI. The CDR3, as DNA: TGTGCCAGCAGTTACCTGACAGAGAGGAATCAGCCCCAGCATTTT. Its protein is CASSYLTERNQPQHF.

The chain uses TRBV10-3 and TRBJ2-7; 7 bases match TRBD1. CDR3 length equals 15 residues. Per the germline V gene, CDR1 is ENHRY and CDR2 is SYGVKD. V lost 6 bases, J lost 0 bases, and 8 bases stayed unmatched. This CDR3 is CAIRGDSKNSYEQYF. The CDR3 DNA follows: TGTGCCATCAGGGGGGACAGCAAAAACTCCTACGAGCAGTACTTC.

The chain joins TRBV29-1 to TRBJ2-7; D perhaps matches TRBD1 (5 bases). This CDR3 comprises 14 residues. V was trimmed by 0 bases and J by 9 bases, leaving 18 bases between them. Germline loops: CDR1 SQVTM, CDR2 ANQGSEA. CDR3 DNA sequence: TGCAGCGTTGAAGACGTTAGGGGCTTATCTGGGCAGTACTTC. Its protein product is CSVEDVRGLSGQYF.

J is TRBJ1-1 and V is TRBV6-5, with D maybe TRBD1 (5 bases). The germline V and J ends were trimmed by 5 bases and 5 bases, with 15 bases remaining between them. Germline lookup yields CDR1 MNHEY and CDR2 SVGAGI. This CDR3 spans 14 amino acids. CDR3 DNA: TGTGCCAGCAGTCAGTCGGGGGTCGGAACTGAAGCTTTCTTT. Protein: CASSQSGVGTEAFF.

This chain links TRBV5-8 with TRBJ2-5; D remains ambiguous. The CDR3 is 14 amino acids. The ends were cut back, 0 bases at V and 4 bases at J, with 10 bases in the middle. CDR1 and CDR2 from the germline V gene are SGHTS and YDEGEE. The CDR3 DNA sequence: TGTGCCAGCAGCTTGGTTCGTAGGAGAGAGACCCAGTACTTC. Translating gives CASSLVRRRETQYF.